This T cell receptor (beta chain) comes out of a study of control samples from healthy donors and cancer patients. Profiling relied on immunoSEQ multiplex PCR, and the TCRdb table lists in-frame clones only, not all of them. Altogether some 120,000 clones are present, about 90% being singletons, with the ten largest covering 1.5% to 2%. V shed 3 bases, J shed 0 bases, and the junction held 5 bases outside the gene matches. This CDR3 is 16 amino acids long. Germline CDR1 reads SGHTA; CDR2 reads FQGNSA. The sequence was collected from a man aged 18-30 years in good health. The specimen was blood. The chain joins TRBV7-2 to TRBJ2-5; the match to TRBD1 covers 9 bases. CDR3: CASSLNRGRDQETQYF. DNA of the CDR3: TGTGCCAGCAGCTTGAACAGGGGGCGAGACCAAGAGACCCAGTACTTC.